This TCR beta chain was recorded in a study of identical twins. Study-level results: Conclusions were based on cross-sectional statistical analysis, without following the same donors. Whereas memory repertoires showed no such difference, abundant cord blood beta clonotypes carried fewer insertions.

Ten or more counts support this clonotype. Its antigen is not known. There were only healthy Caucasians among the donors. A universal primer site was added by template switching, and unique molecular identifiers were carried by the cDNA. One entry per CDR3 protein results from TCRdb running MiXCR on the 5' RACE reads. In the table there are 640,000 or so distinct CDR3 sequences, around 5.7% of which are singletons. V gave up 1 base and J gave up 8 bases, with 6 bases separating them. The CDR3 totals 13 residues. Sequenced input: naive T cells sorted from blood. The chain couples TRBV12-3 or TRBV12-4 to TRBJ1-6; possibly TRBD1 for D (6 bases). This TCR derives from a man between 18 and 29 years old in good health. In nucleotides, the CDR3 is TGTGCCAGCAGTTTAGGGACAGATTCACCCCTCCACTTT. It yields the protein CASSLGTDSPLHF.